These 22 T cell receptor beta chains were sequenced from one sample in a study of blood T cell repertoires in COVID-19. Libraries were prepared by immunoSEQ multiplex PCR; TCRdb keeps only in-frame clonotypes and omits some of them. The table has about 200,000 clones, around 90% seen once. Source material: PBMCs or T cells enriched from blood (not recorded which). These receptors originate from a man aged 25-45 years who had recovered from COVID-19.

CDR3: CSARQGIESYGYTF. The CDR3 nucleotides are TGCAGCGCCCGACAGGGGATAGAATCCTATGGCTACACCTTC. This chain links TRBV29-1 with TRBJ1-2; 8 nucleotides line up with TRBD1. CDR3 size: 14 residues. The germline gives CDR1 SQVTM, CDR2 ANQGSEA. J lost 4 bases, V lost 7 bases, and 11 bases had no gene match.

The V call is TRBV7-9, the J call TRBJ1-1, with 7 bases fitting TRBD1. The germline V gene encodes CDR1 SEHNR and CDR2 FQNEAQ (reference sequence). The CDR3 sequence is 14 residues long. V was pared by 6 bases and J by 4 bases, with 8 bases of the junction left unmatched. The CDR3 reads CASRTTGLATEAFF. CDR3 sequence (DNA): TGTGCCAGCAGAACGACAGGGCTGGCCACTGAAGCTTTCTTT.

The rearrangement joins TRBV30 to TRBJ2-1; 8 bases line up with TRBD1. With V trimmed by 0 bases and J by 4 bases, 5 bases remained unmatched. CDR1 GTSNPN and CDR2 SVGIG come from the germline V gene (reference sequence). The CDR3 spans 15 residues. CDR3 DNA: TGTGCCTGGAGTGTACGCCAGGGGGCATACAATGAGCAGTTCTTC. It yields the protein CAWSVRQGAYNEQFF.

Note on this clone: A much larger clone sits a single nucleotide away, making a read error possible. The CDR3 DNA follows: TGTGCCAGCAGCTTGGCCAAGAACACTGAAGCTTTCTTT. It translates to CASSLAKNTEAFF. The rearrangement uses TRBV5-4 and TRBJ1-1, with D unclear. Per germline, CDR1 SGHNT and CDR2 YYREEE (reference sequence). The CDR3 length is 13 residues. Trimming took 0 bases from V and 1 from J, leaving 4 bases between them. Complete variable domain (other parts from reference TRBV5-4 and TRBJ1-1): ETGVTQSPTHLIKTRGQQVTLRCSSQSGHNTVSWYQQALGQGPQFIFQYYREEENGRGNFPPRFSGLQFPNYSSELNVNALELDDSALYLCASSLAKNTEAFFGQGTRLTVV.

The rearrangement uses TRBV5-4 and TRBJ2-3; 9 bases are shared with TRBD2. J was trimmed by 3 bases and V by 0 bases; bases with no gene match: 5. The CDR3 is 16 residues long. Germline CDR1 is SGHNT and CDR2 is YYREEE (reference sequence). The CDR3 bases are TGTGCCAGCAGCTTGGTGGGTAGCGGGAGTACAGATACGCAGTATTTT. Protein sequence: CASSLVGSGSTDTQYF.

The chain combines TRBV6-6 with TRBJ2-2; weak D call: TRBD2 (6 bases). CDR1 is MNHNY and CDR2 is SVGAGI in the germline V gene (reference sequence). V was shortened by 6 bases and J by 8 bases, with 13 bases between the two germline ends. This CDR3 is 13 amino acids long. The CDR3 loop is CASRTSFDGELFF. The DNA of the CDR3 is TGTGCCAGCAGAACTAGCTTCGATGGGGAGCTGTTTTTT.

This chain's CDR3 is CASGFGSMGDYNEQFF. The CDR3 DNA follows: TGTGCTAGTGGTTTCGGAAGTATGGGCGATTACAATGAGCAGTTCTTC. The rearrangement links TRBV12-5 to TRBJ2-1; D unclear. Trimming removed 3 bases from V and 4 bases from J, with 16 bases in between. Germline assignment: CDR1 LGHNT and CDR2 FRNRAP. The CDR3 runs 16 residues.

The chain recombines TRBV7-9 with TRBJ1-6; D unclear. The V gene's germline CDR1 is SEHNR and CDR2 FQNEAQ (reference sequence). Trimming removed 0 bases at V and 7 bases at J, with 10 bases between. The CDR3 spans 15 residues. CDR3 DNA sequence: TGTGCCAGCAGCTTAGCGGGCCGAGACAATTCACCCCTCCACTTT. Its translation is CASSLAGRDNSPLHF.

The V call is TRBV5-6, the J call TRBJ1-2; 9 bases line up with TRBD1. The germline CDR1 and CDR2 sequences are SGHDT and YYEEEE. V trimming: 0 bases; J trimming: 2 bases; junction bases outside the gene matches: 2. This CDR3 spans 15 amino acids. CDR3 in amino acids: CASSLAGTGNYGYTF. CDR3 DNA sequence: TGTGCCAGCAGCTTGGCCGGGACAGGGAACTATGGCTACACCTTC. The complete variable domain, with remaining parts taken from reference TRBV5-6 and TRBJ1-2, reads DAGVTQSPTHLIKTRGQQVTLRCSPKSGHDTVSWYQQALGQGPQFIFQYYEEEERQRGNFPDRFSGHQFPNYSSELNVNALLLGDSALYLCASSLAGTGNYGYTFGSGTRLTVV.

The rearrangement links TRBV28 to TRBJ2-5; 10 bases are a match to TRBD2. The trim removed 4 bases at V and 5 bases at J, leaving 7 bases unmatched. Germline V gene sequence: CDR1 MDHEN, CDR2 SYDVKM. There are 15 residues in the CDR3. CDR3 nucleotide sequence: TGTGCCAGCAGTTCTAGCGGGAGAGCTTTGGAGACCCAGTACTTC. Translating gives CASSSSGRALETQYF.

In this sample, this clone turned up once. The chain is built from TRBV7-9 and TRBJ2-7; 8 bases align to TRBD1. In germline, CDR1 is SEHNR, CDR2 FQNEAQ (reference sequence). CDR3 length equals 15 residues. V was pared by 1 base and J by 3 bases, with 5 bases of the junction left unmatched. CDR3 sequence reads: CASSLVGTGIYEQYF. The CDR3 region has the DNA TGTGCCAGCAGCTTAGTCGGGACAGGTATCTACGAGCAGTACTTC.

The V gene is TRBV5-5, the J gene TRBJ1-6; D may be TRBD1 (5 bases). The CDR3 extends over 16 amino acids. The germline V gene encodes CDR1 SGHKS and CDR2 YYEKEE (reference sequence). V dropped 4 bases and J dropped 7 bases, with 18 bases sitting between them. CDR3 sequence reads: CASSDIRAGGNSPLHF. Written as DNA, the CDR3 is TGTGCCAGCAGCGACATCCGGGCCGGGGGAAATTCACCCCTCCACTTT.

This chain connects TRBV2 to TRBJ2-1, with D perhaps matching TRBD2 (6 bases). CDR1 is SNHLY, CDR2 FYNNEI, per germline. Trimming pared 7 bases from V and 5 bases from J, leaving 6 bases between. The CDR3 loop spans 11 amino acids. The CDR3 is CASTGDNEQFF. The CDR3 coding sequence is TGTGCCAGCACGGGGGACAATGAGCAGTTCTTC.

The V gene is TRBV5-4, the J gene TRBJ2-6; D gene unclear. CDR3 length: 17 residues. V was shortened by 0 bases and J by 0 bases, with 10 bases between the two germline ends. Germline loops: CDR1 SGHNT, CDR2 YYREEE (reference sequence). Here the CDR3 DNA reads TGTGCCAGCAGCTTGGACGGAGCTAGCTCTGGGGCCAACGTCCTGACTTTC. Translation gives CASSLDGASSGANVLTF.

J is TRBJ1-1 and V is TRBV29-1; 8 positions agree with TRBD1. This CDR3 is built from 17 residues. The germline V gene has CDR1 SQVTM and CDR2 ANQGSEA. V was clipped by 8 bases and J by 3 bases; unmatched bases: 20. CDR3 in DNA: TGCAGCTCTACCGTCAGGGGGCGATTTTACCCTTACACTGAAGCTTTCTTT. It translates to CSSTVRGRFYPYTEAFF.

The CDR3 loop reads CASSGGGQGKSPLHF. CDR3 nucleotide sequence: TGTGCCAGCAGCGGGGGGGGACAGGGAAAGTCACCCCTCCACTTT. The chain is built from TRBV9 and TRBJ1-6, with 9 bases matching TRBD1. The germline V gene has CDR1 SGDLS and CDR2 YYNGEE. The CDR3 spans 15 residues. V trimming: 3 bases; J trimming: 10 bases; junction bases outside the gene matches: 8.

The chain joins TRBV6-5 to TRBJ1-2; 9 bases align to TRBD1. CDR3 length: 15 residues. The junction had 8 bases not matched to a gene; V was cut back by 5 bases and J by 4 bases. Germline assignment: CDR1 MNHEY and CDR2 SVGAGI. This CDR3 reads CASSLQGALSYGYTF. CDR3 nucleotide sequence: TGTGCCAGCAGTCTACAGGGGGCATTGAGCTATGGCTACACCTTC.

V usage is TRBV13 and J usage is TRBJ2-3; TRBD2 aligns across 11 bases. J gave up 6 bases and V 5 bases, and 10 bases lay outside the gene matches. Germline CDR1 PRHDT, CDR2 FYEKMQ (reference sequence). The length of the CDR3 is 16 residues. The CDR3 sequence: CASSLGLAVGGDTQYF. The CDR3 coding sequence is TGTGCCAGCAGCCTGGGACTAGCGGTGGGTGGGGATACGCAGTATTTT.

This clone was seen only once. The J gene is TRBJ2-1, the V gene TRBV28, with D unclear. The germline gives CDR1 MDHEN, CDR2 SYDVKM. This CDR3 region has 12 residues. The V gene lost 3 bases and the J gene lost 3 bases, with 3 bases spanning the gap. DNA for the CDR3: TGTGCCAGCAGTTTCCTCTACAATGAGCAGTTCTTC. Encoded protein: CASSFLYNEQFF.

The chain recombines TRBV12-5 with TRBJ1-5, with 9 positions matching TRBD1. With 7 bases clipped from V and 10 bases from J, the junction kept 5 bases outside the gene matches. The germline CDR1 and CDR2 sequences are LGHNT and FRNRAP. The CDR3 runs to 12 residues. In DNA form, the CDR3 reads TGTGCTAGTGCCAGTACAGGGGGCCCCCAGCATTTT. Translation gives CASASTGGPQHF.

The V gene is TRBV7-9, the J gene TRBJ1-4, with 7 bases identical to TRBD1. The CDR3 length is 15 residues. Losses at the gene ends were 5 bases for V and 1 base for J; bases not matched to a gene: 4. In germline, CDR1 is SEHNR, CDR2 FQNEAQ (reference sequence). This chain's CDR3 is CASSPRQGTNEKLFF. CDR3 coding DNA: TGTGCCAGCAGCCCGCGACAGGGAACTAATGAAAAACTGTTTTTT.

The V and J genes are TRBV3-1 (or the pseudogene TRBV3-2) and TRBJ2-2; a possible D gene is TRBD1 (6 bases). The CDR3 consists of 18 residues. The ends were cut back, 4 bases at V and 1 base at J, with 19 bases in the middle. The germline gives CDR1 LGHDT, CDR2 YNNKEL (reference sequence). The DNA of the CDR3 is TGTGCCAGCAGCCCCATAGCAACCGGGACAAAGAACACCGGGGAGCTGTTTTTT. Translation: CASSPIATGTKNTGELFF.